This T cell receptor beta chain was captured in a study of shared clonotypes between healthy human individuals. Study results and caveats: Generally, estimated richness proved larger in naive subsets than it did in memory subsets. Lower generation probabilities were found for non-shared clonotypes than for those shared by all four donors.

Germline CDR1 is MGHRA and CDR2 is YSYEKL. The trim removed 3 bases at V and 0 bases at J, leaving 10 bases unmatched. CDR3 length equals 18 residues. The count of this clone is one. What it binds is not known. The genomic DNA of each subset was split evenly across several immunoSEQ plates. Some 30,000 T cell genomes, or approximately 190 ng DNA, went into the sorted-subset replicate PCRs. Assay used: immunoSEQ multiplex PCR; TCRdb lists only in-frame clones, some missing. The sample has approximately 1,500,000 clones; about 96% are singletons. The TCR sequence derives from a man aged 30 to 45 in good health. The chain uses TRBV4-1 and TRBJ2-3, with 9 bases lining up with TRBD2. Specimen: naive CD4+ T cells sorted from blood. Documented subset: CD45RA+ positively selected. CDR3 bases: TGCGCCAGCAGCCATGCCCAAGGGACTAGCACAAGCACAGATACGCAGTATTTT. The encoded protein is CASSHAQGTSTSTDTQYF.